The rows below give T cell receptor beta chains drawn from one sample of a study of somatic mutations in cytotoxic T cells in rheumatoid arthritis. Some clones are missing from TCRdb's copy, which holds only in-frame ones; the method was immunoSEQ multiplex PCR. The sample records approximately 12,000 clones, roughly four fifths being singletons. The sequencing input was CD8+ T cells sorted from blood. The source of these receptors is a woman between 55 and 75 years old in good health. Both conserved end residues are part of each CDR3. A D gene is named only where the DNA matches it firmly. Clone size is stated in some rows and not others, as once, few, many or a class when expanded.

TRBV6-6	TRBJ2-6	.	.	CASITSPGANVLTF	TGTGCCAGCATCACATCCCCGGGGGCCAACGTCCTGACTTTC
TRBV6-4	TRBJ2-3	.	TRBD2	CASSPTSTHTDTQYF	TGTGCCAGCAGTCCGACTAGCACCCACACAGATACGCAGTATTTT
TRBV27	TRBJ1-6	.	TRBD1	CASRSQGGSPLHF	TGTGCCAGCAGATCCCAGGGGGGTTCACCCCTCCACTTT
TRBV5-5	TRBJ1-5	.	.	CASSPRDSNQPQHF	TGTGCCAGCAGCCCTCGAGATAGCAATCAGCCCCAGCATTTT
TRBV7-9	TRBJ2-5	.	.	CASSNSFQETQYF	TGTGCCAGCAGCAACAGTTTTCAAGAGACCCAGTACTTC
TRBV7-2	TRBJ2-7	.	TRBD2	CASSFGTSGAYEQYF	TGTGCCAGCAGCTTCGGGACTAGCGGGGCATACGAGCAGTACTTC
TRBV27	TRBJ2-1	.	.	CASSRGGAHPNEQFF	TGTGCCAGCAGTAGGGGGGGAGCCCACCCCAATGAGCAGTTCTTC
TRBV11-2	TRBJ2-1	.	TRBD1	CASSLGTGESSYNEQFF	TGTGCCAGCAGCTTAGGAACAGGGGAAAGCTCCTACAATGAGCAGTTCTTC
TRBV5-1	TRBJ1-1	once	TRBD1	CASSRDRGRGGTEAFF	TGCGCCAGCAGCAGGGACAGGGGGCGGGGGGGCACTGAAGCTTTCTTT
TRBV27	TRBJ1-1	.	.	CASSLRPGGSAEAFF	TGTGCCAGCAGTTTACGTCCGGGAGGGTCCGCTGAAGCTTTCTTT
TRBV15	TRBJ2-7	.	.	CATSRGDTYYEQYF	TGTGCCACCAGCAGGGGGGACACCTACTACGAGCAGTACTTC
TRBV6-1	TRBJ1-1	.	.	CASTLGWGPDEAFF	TGTGCCAGCACCCTCGGGTGGGGGCCCGACGAAGCTTTCTTT
TRBV27	TRBJ2-3	.	.	CASSLLASFSTDTQYF	TGTGCCAGCAGTTTATTGGCTAGCTTTAGCACAGATACGCAGTATTTT
TRBV2	TRBJ2-5	.	.	CALGSRETQYF	TGTGCCCTCGGGAGCCGGGAGACCCAGTACTTC
TRBV5-6	TRBJ2-1	few	TRBD1	CASSFGDRAYNEQFF	TGTGCCAGCAGCTTCGGTGACAGGGCCTACAATGAGCAGTTCTTC
TRBV9	TRBJ2-7	.	TRBD2	CASSVGGGTYEQYF	TGTGCCAGCAGCGTAGGGGGGGGTACCTACGAGCAGTACTTC
TRBV7-9	TRBJ2-5	.	TRBD2	CASSGTSGGARETQYF	TGTGCCAGCAGCGGGACTAGCGGGGGGGCCAGAGAGACCCAGTACTTC
TRBV30	TRBJ2-4	.	.	CAWSVGIAKNIQYF	TGTGCCTGGAGTGTCGGGATAGCCAAAAACATTCAGTACTTC
TRBV28	TRBJ1-1	.	.	CASSLPGTGREAFF	TGTGCCAGCAGTCTACCCGGAACGGGTCGTGAAGCTTTCTTT
TRBV7-8	TRBJ2-5	once	.	CASSLRYREKETQYF	TGTGCCAGCAGCTTAAGATACAGGGAGAAAGAGACCCAGTACTTC
TRBV6-1	TRBJ2-4	.	TRBD1	CASSATGIENIQYF	TGTGCCAGCAGTGCGACAGGGATTGAAAACATTCAGTACTTC
TRBV10-3	TRBJ1-3	.	.	CAISLGVGHGNTIYF	TGTGCCATCAGTCTAGGCGTGGGACACGGAAACACCATATATTTT
TRBV15	TRBJ2-7	once	TRBD1	CATSGQGATYEQYF	TGTGCCACCAGCGGACAGGGGGCAACCTACGAGCAGTACTTC
TRBV7-6	TRBJ1-1	.	TRBD1	CASSPGDSMNTEAFF	TGTGCCAGCAGCCCGGGGGACAGTATGAACACTGAAGCTTTCTTT
TRBV9	TRBJ2-5	.	.	CASSVAGTHEETQYF	TGTGCCAGCAGCGTAGCTGGGACTCATGAAGAGACCCAGTACTTC
TRBV6-5	TRBJ1-5	.	.	CASSYLRPGGNQPQHF	TGTGCCAGCAGTTACTTAAGACCCGGAGGCAATCAGCCCCAGCATTTT
TRBV27	TRBJ1-6	.	TRBD1	CASSLDDRGIGSPLHF	TGTGCCAGCAGTTTGGATGACAGGGGTATCGGTTCACCCCTCCACTTT
TRBV15	TRBJ2-3	.	TRBD2	CATSKGLASTDTQYF	TGTGCCACCAGCAAGGGACTAGCCAGCACAGATACGCAGTATTTT
TRBV9	TRBJ2-1	.	TRBD2	CASSATGTSGDNEQFF	TGTGCCAGCAGCGCCACCGGGACTAGCGGGGACAATGAGCAGTTCTTC
TRBV7-2	TRBJ2-5	.	TRBD2	CASSLVVAGSQETQYF	TGTGCCAGCAGCTTAGTGGTAGCGGGGTCCCAAGAGACCCAGTACTTC
TRBV5-8	TRBJ1-1	.	TRBD1	CASSLTGQSEAFF	TGTGCCAGCAGCTTGACGGGACAGTCTGAAGCTTTCTTT
TRBV28	TRBJ2-6	.	TRBD1	CASSANPGQGVSGANVLTF	TGTGCCAGCAGTGCCAATCCGGGACAGGGGGTTTCTGGGGCCAACGTCCTGACTTTC
TRBV29-1	TRBJ2-3	.	TRBD2	CSVEDGRRAGTDTQYF	TGCAGCGTTGAAGACGGTAGGCGAGCGGGGACAGATACGCAGTATTTT
TRBV9	TRBJ2-2	once	TRBD2	CASSVVTSGNTGELFF	TGTGCCAGCAGCGTAGTAACTAGCGGGAACACCGGGGAGCTGTTTTTT
TRBV18	TRBJ2-1	.	TRBD2	CASSHTSGPYSYNEQFF	TGTGCCAGCTCCCATACTAGCGGGCCGTACTCCTACAATGAGCAGTTCTTC
TRBV9	TRBJ1-5	.	TRBD1	CASSIQGAPNQPQHF	TGTGCCAGCAGCATCCAGGGGGCCCCCAACCAGCCCCAGCATTTT
TRBV6-5	TRBJ1-5	.	TRBD1	CASSQMGQGGQPQHF	TGTGCCAGCAGCCAAATGGGACAGGGGGGTCAGCCCCAGCATTTT
TRBV5-6	TRBJ2-2	.	.	CASSRGGELFF	TGTGCCAGCAGCCGAGGTGGGGAGCTGTTTTTT
TRBV19	TRBJ2-1	.	TRBD2	CASSIGLAGGEQFF	TGTGCCAGTAGTATAGGCCTAGCGGGGGGGGAGCAGTTCTTC